A single sample gave rise to the 4 T cell receptor beta chains below, sequenced in a study of blood T cells in healthy people across ages. Primed by a sample-barcoded 5' primer and a J-beta primer mix, a second PCR proceeded for about 6 to 12 cycles. TCRdb ran MiXCR on the 5' RACE reads and lists one entry per CDR3 protein. The repertoire holds more than 800,000 distinct CDR3 sequences, with under 30% as singletons. Sequencing was performed on blood. Every receptor here comes from a woman over 75 in good health.

The chain uses TRBV5-1 and TRBJ2-3; the match to TRBD1 covers 11 bases. CDR3 length: 17 residues. Trimming took 3 bases from V and 4 from J; bases not matched to a gene: 10. CDR1 and CDR2 from the germline V gene are SGHRS and YFSETQ. The CDR3 protein is CASSSDRTGGRSDTQYF. CDR3 in DNA: TGCGCCAGCAGCTCGGATCGGACAGGGGGCAGGTCAGATACGCAGTATTTT.

The gene calls are TRBV6-5 and TRBJ2-7, with 14 bases fitting TRBD2. Germline V gene data show CDR1 as MNHEY and CDR2 as SVGAGI. V lost 5 bases to trimming and J lost 4 bases; unmatched junction nucleotides: 4. The CDR3 length is 15 residues. The CDR3 region has the DNA TGTGCCAGCAGTAAGACTAGCGGGGGGGGATACGAGCAGTACTTC. It is translated as CASSKTSGGGYEQYF.

At least ten counts were recorded for this clonotype. V is TRBV6-5 and J is TRBJ1-2, with D possibly matching TRBD1 (5 bases). CDR3 length equals 13 residues. V was pared by 8 bases and J by 7 bases, with 17 bases between. The V gene's germline CDR1 is MNHEY and CDR2 SVGAGI. The CDR3 sequence is CASRPRGLGGYTF. The CDR3 DNA sequence: TGTGCCAGCCGGCCTCGGGGGTTGGGTGGCTACACCTTC.

The chain carries TRBV20-1 and TRBJ1-1, with 7 bases aligning to TRBD1. Losses at the gene ends were 0 bases for V and 5 bases for J; bases not matched to a gene: 6. CDR1 is DFQATT, CDR2 SNEGSKA, per germline (reference sequence). This CDR3 is built from 14 residues. CDR3 loop: CSAREPPGGTEAFF. CDR3 DNA: TGCAGTGCTAGAGAGCCTCCAGGGGGGACTGAAGCTTTCTTT.